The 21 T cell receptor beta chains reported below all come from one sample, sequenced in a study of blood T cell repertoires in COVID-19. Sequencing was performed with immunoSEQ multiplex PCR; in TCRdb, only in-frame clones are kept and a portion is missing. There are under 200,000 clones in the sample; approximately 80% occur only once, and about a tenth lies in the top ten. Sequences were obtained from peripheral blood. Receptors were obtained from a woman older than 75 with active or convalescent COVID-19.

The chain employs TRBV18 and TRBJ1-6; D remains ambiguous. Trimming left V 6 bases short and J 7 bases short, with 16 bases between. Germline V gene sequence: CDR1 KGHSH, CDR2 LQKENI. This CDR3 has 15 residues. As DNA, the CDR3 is TGTGCCAGCTCCTTAGCCGAGTGGGTGAATTCACCCCTCCACTTT. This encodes CASSLAEWVNSPLHF.

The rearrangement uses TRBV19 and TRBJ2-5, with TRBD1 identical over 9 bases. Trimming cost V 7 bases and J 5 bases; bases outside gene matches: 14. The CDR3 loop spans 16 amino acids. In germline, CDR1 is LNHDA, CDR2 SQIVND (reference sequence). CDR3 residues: CASTSSPGQGTETQYF. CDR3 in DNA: TGTGCCAGTACCTCATCCCCCGGACAGGGGACGGAGACCCAGTACTTC.

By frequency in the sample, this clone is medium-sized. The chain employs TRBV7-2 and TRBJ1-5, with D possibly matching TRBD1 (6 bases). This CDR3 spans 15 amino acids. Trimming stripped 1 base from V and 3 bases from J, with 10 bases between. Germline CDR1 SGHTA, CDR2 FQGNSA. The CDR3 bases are TGTGCCAGCAGCTTAGAGGCAGGGGCCAATCAGCCCCAGCATTTT. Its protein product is CASSLEAGANQPQHF.

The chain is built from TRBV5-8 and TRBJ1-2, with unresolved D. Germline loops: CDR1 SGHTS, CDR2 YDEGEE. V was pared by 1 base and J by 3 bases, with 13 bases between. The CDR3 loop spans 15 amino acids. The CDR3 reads CASSLREVEDYGYTF. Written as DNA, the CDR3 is TGTGCCAGCAGCTTGAGAGAGGTGGAGGACTATGGCTACACCTTC.

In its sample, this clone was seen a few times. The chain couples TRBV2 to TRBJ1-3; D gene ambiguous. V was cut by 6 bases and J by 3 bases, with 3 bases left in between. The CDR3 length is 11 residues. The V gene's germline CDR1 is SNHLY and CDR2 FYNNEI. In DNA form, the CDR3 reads TGTGCCAGCAGCAATGGAAACACCATATATTTT. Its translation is CASSNGNTIYF.

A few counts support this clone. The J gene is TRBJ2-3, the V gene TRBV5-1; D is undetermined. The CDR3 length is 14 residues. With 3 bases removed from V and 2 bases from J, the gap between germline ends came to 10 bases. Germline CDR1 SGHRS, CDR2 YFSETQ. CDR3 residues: CASSSQTYTDTQYF. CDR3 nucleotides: TGCGCCAGCAGCTCCCAAACATACACAGATACGCAGTATTTT.

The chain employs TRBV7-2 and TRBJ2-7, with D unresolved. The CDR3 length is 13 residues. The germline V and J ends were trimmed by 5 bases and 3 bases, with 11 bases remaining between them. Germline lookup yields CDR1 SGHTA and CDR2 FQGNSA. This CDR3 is CASSDLGFYEQYF. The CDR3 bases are TGTGCCAGCAGCGATCTAGGTTTCTACGAGCAGTACTTC.

CDR3 nucleotides: TGTGCCAGCAGCCAACAGGGGTCAGACAATGAGCAGTTCTTC. As protein: CASSQQGSDNEQFF. The chain carries TRBV11-2 and TRBJ2-1; 7 bases align to TRBD1. There are 14 residues in the CDR3. V shed 5 bases and J 5 bases; nucleotides not matched to a gene: 6. CDR1 SGHAT and CDR2 FQNNGV come from the germline V gene.

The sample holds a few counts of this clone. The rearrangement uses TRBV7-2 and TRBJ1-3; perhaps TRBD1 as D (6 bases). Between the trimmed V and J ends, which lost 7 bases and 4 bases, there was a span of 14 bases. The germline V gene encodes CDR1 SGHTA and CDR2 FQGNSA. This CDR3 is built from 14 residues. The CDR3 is CASKQGFTGNTIYF. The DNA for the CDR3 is TGTGCCAGCAAACAGGGATTCACCGGAAACACCATATATTTT.

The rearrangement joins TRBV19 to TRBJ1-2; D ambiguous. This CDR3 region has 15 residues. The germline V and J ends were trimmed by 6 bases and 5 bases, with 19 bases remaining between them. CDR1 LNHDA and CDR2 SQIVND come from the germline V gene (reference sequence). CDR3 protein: CASRTPLGGSYGYTF. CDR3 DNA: TGTGCCAGTAGAACCCCCCTGGGAGGGTCTTATGGCTACACCTTC.

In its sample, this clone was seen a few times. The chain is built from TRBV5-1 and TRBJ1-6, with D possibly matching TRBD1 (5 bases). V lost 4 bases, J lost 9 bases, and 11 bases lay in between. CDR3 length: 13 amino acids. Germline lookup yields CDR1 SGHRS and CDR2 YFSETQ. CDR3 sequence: CASSDETGSPLHF. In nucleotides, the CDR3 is TGCGCCAGCAGCGACGAAACAGGTTCACCCCTCCACTTT.

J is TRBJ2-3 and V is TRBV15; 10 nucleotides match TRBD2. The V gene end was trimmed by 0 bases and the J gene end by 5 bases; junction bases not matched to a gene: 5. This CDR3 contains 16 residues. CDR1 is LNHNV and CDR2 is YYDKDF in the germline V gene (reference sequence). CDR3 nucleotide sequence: TGTGCCACCAGCAGAGAAGCGGGGGGGCCTGGAGATACGCAGTATTTT. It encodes CATSREAGGPGDTQYF.

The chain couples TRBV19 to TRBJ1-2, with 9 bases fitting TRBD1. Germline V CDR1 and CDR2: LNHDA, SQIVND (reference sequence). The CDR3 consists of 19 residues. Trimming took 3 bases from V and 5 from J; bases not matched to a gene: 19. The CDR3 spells CASSILSWTGEISSYGYTF. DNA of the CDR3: TGTGCCAGTAGTATCCTCTCCTGGACAGGGGAGATTTCCTCGTATGGCTACACCTTC.

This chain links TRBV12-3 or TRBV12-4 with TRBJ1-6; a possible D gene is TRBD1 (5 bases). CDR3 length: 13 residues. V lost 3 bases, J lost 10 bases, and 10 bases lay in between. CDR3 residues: CASSLQGRSPLHF. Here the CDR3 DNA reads TGTGCCAGCAGTTTGCAGGGTCGGTCACCCCTCCACTTT.

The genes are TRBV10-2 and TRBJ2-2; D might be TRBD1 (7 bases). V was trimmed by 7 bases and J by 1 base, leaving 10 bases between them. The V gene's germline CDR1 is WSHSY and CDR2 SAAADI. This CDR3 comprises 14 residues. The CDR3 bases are TGCGCCAGCACAGGGGGGTGGAACACCGGGGAGCTGTTTTTT. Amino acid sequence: CASTGGWNTGELFF.

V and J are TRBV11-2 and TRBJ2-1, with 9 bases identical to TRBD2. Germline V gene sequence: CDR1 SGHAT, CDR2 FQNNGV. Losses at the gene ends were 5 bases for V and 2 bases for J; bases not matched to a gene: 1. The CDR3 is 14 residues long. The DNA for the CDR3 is TGTGCCAGCAGCGGCGGGGGGGCCTACAATGAGCAGTTCTTC. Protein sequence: CASSGGGAYNEQFF.

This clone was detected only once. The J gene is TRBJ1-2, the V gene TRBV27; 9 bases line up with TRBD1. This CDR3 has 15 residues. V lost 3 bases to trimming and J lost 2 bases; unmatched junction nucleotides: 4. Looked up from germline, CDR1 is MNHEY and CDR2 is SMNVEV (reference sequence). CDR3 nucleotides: TGTGCCAGCAGTTTGGGACAGGGTGGCAACTATGGCTACACCTTC. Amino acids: CASSLGQGGNYGYTF.

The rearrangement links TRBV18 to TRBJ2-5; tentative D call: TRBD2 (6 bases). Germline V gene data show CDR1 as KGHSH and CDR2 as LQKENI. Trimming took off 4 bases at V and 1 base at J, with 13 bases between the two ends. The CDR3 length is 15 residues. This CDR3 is CASSRIPGLQETQYF. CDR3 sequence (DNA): TGTGCCAGCTCACGAATACCGGGACTCCAAGAGACCCAGTACTTC.

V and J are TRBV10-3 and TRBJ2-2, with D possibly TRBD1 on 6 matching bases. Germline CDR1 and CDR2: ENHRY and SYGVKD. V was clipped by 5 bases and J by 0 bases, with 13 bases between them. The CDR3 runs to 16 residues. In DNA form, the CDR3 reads TGTGCCATCAGTACCTTCGGACAGTCGAACACCGGGGAGCTGTTTTTT. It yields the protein CAISTFGQSNTGELFF.

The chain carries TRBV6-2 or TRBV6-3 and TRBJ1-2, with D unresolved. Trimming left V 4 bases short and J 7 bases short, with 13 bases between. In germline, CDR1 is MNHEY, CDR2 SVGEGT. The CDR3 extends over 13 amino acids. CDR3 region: CASSSAGSPGYTF. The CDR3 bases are TGTGCCAGCAGTTCTGCCGGGTCCCCTGGCTACACCTTC.

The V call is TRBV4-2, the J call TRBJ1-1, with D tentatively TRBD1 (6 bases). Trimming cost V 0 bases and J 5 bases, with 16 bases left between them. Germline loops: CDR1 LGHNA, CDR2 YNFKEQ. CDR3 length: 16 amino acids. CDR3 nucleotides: TGTGCCAGCAGCCAAGATTCGTGGGGGGGCCAGACTGAAGCTTTCTTT. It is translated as CASSQDSWGGQTEAFF.